The 16 T cell receptor beta chains in this list originate from one sample, sequenced in a study of blood T cell repertoires in COVID-19. The data were produced by immunoSEQ multiplex PCR, yet TCRdb's version contains in-frame clones alone and is incomplete. The sample records fewer than 200,000 clones, about 75% being singletons. The sequenced sample consisted of peripheral blood. These receptors came from a woman in her 70s with acute or convalescent COVID-19.

This rearrangement joins TRBV5-4 to TRBJ2-4, with D uncertain. Germline assignment: CDR1 SGHNT and CDR2 YYREEE (reference sequence). Trimming removed 0 bases from V and 8 bases from J, with 12 bases in between. The length of the CDR3 is 14 residues. The CDR3 region is CASSLAARSDIQYF. The CDR3 nucleotides are TGTGCCAGCAGCTTGGCCGCCAGGTCGGACATTCAGTACTTC.

The chain is built from TRBV19 and TRBJ1-5; possible D gene TRBD1, 5 bases. The V end was cut by 9 bases, the J end by 0 bases, with 18 bases between. The germline V gene encodes CDR1 LNHDA and CDR2 SQIVND (reference sequence). The CDR3 loop spans 16 amino acids. In DNA, the CDR3 is TGTGCCAGCAAGCAGGGCGCAGTGTATAGCAATCAGCCCCAGCATTTT. Its translation is CASKQGAVYSNQPQHF.

This clone was observed a few times. The chain combines TRBV5-1 with TRBJ2-5, with D possibly matching TRBD2 (6 bases). In germline, CDR1 is SGHRS, CDR2 YFSETQ. V was shortened by 4 bases and J by 2 bases, with 12 bases between the two germline ends. CDR3 length: 14 residues. The CDR3 protein is CASSPLSGQETQYF. The CDR3 DNA reads TGCGCCAGCAGCCCCCTTAGCGGACAAGAGACCCAGTACTTC.

The chain is built from TRBV5-4 and TRBJ2-7; maybe TRBD1 (5 bases). CDR3 length: 14 amino acids. Germline CDR1 reads SGHNT; CDR2 reads YYREEE (reference sequence). V gave up 2 bases and J gave up 2 bases, with 11 bases separating them. The CDR3 sequence: CASSLKGSPYEQYF. The CDR3, as DNA: TGTGCCAGCAGCTTAAAGGGGTCCCCCTACGAGCAGTACTTC.

The chain recombines TRBV6-5 with TRBJ1-5; TRBD1 matches at 7 bases. Germline assignment: CDR1 MNHEY and CDR2 SVGAGI. The ends lost 7 bases at V and 1 base at J; junction bases unmatched: 7. The CDR3 runs 15 residues. CDR3 sequence (DNA): TGTGCCAGCAAGCAGGGGGAGGCGAGCAATCAGCCCCAGCATTTT. It codes for CASKQGEASNQPQHF.

The rearrangement uses TRBV7-3 and TRBJ1-1; 12 positions match TRBD1. Trimming at V came to 5 bases and at J to 3 bases, leaving 13 bases not matched to a gene. CDR3 length: 18 residues. CDR1 and CDR2 from the germline V gene are SGHTA and FQGTGA. Here the CDR3 DNA reads TGTGCCAGCAGCCCCACGGCCGGGACAGGGGGCGACGACACTGAAGCTTTCTTT. Residues: CASSPTAGTGGDDTEAFF.

This clone came up once. This sequence joins TRBV19 and TRBJ1-1; D might be TRBD1 (5 bases). V shed 8 bases and J shed 3 bases, with 13 bases lying between them. The CDR3 sequence is 13 residues long. In germline, CDR1 is LNHDA, CDR2 SQIVND (reference sequence). The CDR3 protein is CASLAGTHTEAFF. DNA for the CDR3: TGTGCCAGTCTGGCGGGGACCCACACTGAAGCTTTCTTT. Full variable domain (outside the CDR3, taken from reference TRBV19 and TRBJ1-1): DGGITQSPKYLFRKEGQNVTLSCEQNLNHDAMYWYRQDPGQGLRLIYYSQIVNDFQKGDIAEGYSVSREKKESFPLTVTSAQKNPTAFYLCASLAGTHTEAFFGQGTRLTVV.

The J gene is TRBJ2-1, the V gene TRBV19, with 9 bases that match TRBD1. Germline CDR1 LNHDA, CDR2 SQIVND (reference sequence). The J segment lost 3 bases and the V segment lost 4 bases, leaving 7 bases of the junction unmatched. This CDR3 region has 16 residues. CDR3 region: CASSTSDRGLYNEQFF. Written as DNA, the CDR3 is TGTGCCAGTAGTACTTCGGACAGGGGTCTCTACAATGAGCAGTTCTTC. The variable domain in full, with the rest retrieved from reference TRBV19 and TRBJ2-1, is DGGITQSPKYLFRKEGQNVTLSCEQNLNHDAMYWYRQDPGQGLRLIYYSQIVNDFQKGDIAEGYSVSREKKESFPLTVTSAQKNPTAFYLCASSTSDRGLYNEQFFGPGTRLTVL.

The chain carries TRBV2 and TRBJ2-3; TRBD1 agrees at 9 bases. The CDR3 totals 15 residues. Germline-derived CDR1 and CDR2 are SNHLY and FYNNEI. V was clipped by 6 bases and J by 3 bases; unmatched bases: 7. Here the CDR3 reads CASRMGQGLTDTQYF. CDR3 nucleotide sequence: TGTGCCAGCAGGATGGGACAGGGCTTAACAGATACGCAGTATTTT. Based on the CDR3 plus reference TRBV2 and TRBJ2-3, the full variable domain is EPEVTQTPSHQVTQMGQEVILRCVPISNHLYFYWYRQILGQKVEFLVSFYNNEISEKSEIFDDQFSVERPDGSNFTLKIRSTKLEDSAMYFCASRMGQGLTDTQYFGPGTRLTVL.

The J gene is TRBJ2-5, the V gene TRBV10-2; D not resolved. The CDR3 is made up of 14 amino acids. Trimming pared 7 bases from V and 2 bases from J, leaving 14 bases between. Germline CDR1 WSHSY, CDR2 SAAADI. CDR3 nucleotides: TGCGCCAGCACCCCCGGTTATGTGCAAGAGACCCAGTACTTC. Translated: CASTPGYVQETQYF.

J is TRBJ2-5 and V is TRBV5-6; a possible D gene is TRBD1 (5 bases). V lost 2 bases, J lost 2 bases, and 7 bases lay in between. Per germline, CDR1 SGHDT and CDR2 YYEEEE. The CDR3 sequence is 13 residues long. CDR3 region: CASSFRAQETQYF. In DNA form, the CDR3 reads TGTGCCAGCAGCTTCAGGGCTCAAGAGACCCAGTACTTC.

This clone was counted only a few times. The rearrangement joins TRBV19 to TRBJ2-7; TRBD1 aligns across 8 bases. The CDR3 totals 13 residues. CDR1 and CDR2 from the germline V gene are LNHDA and SQIVND (reference sequence). Losses at the gene ends were 4 bases for V and 6 bases for J; bases not matched to a gene: 5. The CDR3 DNA reads TGTGCCAGTAGTACCATGGGACAGGTCGAGCAGTACTTC. Amino acids: CASSTMGQVEQYF.

This rearrangement joins TRBV21-1 to TRBJ1-5; the D call of TRBD1 is as the table states it, not checked on the DNA. TRBV21-1 is designated a pseudogene. This CDR3 has 13 amino acids. The CDR3 here is CASRGTGDQPQHF. The DNA for the CDR3 is TGTGCCAGCCGCGGGACAGGTGATCAGCCCCAGCATTTT.

This clone was detected only a few times. This sequence joins TRBV2 and TRBJ2-1; no reliable D call. Germline CDR1 and CDR2: SNHLY and FYNNEI. CDR3 length: 14 amino acids. V was clipped by 8 bases and J by 9 bases, with 20 bases between them. CDR3 sequence: CASRRSLQEGEQFF. CDR3 sequence (DNA): TGTGCCAGCCGCCGGTCCCTCCAGGAAGGTGAGCAGTTCTTC. The full variable domain, rest sourced from reference TRBV2 and TRBJ2-1, is EPEVTQTPSHQVTQMGQEVILRCVPISNHLYFYWYRQILGQKVEFLVSFYNNEISEKSEIFDDQFSVERPDGSNFTLKIRSTKLEDSAMYFCASRRSLQEGEQFFGPGTRLTVL.

The V call is TRBV18, the J call TRBJ1-4; D gene uncertain. This CDR3 contains 13 residues. V was cut by 6 bases and J by 7 bases, with 12 bases left in between. Germline values: CDR1 KGHSH, CDR2 LQKENI. The CDR3 coding sequence is TGTGCCAGCTCCGGAGGTAAAGGTGAAAAACTGTTTTTT. This sequence encodes CASSGGKGEKLFF.

DNA for the CDR3: TGTGCCAGTAGTACCCGGGACTACGGTATATTAGGCACAGATACGCAGTATTTT. It is translated as CASSTRDYGILGTDTQYF. This chain joins TRBV19 and TRBJ2-3, with 7 bases that match TRBD2. V shed 4 bases, J shed 1 base, and the junction held 14 bases outside the gene matches. The CDR3 consists of 18 residues. In germline, CDR1 is LNHDA, CDR2 SQIVND (reference sequence).